The TCR beta chain described here comes from a study of cytomegalovirus exposure and HLA in healthy donors. Each donor was healthy, and each was a bone marrow donor. The PCR ran on 60 Vbeta and 13 Jbeta primers. This table comes from immunoSEQ multiplex PCR, and its TCRdb copy is limited to in-frame clones, with some not included. The sample records approximately 160,000 clones, about 71% being singletons. The junction had 10 bases not matched to a gene; V was cut back by 6 bases and J by 7 bases. This CDR3 has 15 residues. Germline CDR1 and CDR2: MNHEY and SVGAGI. J is TRBJ1-4 and V is TRBV6-5, with 8 bases fitting TRBD1. The TCR comes from a man aged 50-60 years in good health and CMV-seronegative. The specimen was PBMCs. CDR3 in DNA: TGTGCCAGCAGCAACAAAGCCGGGACAGGTGAAAAACTGTTTTTT. Protein sequence: CASSNKAGTGEKLFF.